This T cell receptor beta chain was sequenced in a study of STAT5B mutations in CD4+ large granular lymphocyte leukemia. Background on the study: Among healthy donors, a particular HLA allele went with more CDR3 'QG' motifs. Findings of the study overall: No patients shared main leukemic clonotypes, though around 25% appeared at low frequency elsewhere. Without HLA matching, higher CD4+ than CD8+ T-LGLL clonality could reflect small sample size.

J lost 1 base, V lost 4 bases, and 1 base had no gene match. CDR1 SQVTM and CDR2 ANQGSEA come from the germline V gene. CDR3 length: 12 amino acids. A remark on this clone: The target antigen is unknown.

Repertoires were generated with immunoSEQ multiplex PCR, while TCRdb's copy carries only in-frame clones and drops some. The table has fewer than 40,000 clones, around 76% seen once. Healthy controls were blood donor buffy coats. The TCR originated in a human donor in good health. V is TRBV29-1 and J is TRBJ2-7, with 7 positions matching TRBD1. Sequenced sample: CD4+ T cells from blood buffy coats. CDR3 in amino acids: CSVGQGSYEQYF. The CDR3 DNA is TGCAGCGTTGGACAGGGATCCTACGAGCAGTACTTC.